The rows below give T cell receptor beta chains drawn from one sample of a study of cytomegalovirus exposure and HLA in healthy donors. Assay: immunoSEQ multiplex PCR; the TCRdb copy retains only in-frame clones and omits some. This table holds around 160,000 clones, 79% found once. The sequenced material came from PBMCs. Source of these receptors: a woman between 40 and 55 years old in good health and CMV-seropositive. CDR3s include the opening cysteine and the closing phenylalanine or tryptophan. A D gene is named only where the DNA matches it firmly. A row's size may be missing; if present it is once, few, many or a size class.

TRBV4-1	NA	TRBJ2-2	NA	TGCGCCAGCAGCGATAGGGGGAACACCGGGGAGCTGTTTTTT	CASSDRGNTGELFF
TRBV7-3	TRBD1	TRBJ1-5	NA	TGTGCCAGCAGCGTAGGGGGCGCTTGGGGGGAGCCCCAGCATTTT	CASSVGGAWGEPQHF
TRBV5-1	TRBD1	TRBJ1-1	NA	TGCGCCAGCAGCTTGGCGGGACAGATGAACACTGAAGCTTTCTTT	CASSLAGQMNTEAFF
TRBV6-6	TRBD1	TRBJ1-2	NA	TGTGCCAGCAGTTACCAGGACAGGGAAGGCGGCTACACCTTC	CASSYQDREGGYTF
TRBV6-4	NA	TRBJ1-1	NA	TGTGCCAGCATACGGCAGGAGAACACTGAAGCTTTCTTT	CASIRQENTEAFF
TRBV18	NA	TRBJ1-1	NA	TGTGCCAGCTCACCACGCCTACCGGGGAACACTGAAGCTTTCTTT	CASSPRLPGNTEAFF
TRBV18	NA	TRBJ1-1	NA	TGTGCCAGCTCACTCTGGACAGTTTCTTCGAGGAACACTGAAGCTTTCTTT	CASSLWTVSSRNTEAFF
TRBV6-5	NA	TRBJ2-7	once	TGTGCCAGCAGGCAAAAGGGAGGATCCACCCACGAGCAGTACTTC	CASRQKGGSTHEQYF
TRBV5-4	TRBD1	TRBJ2-4	NA	TGTGCCAGCAGCGCCGGGACAGGGAGTGAGGACATTCAGTACTTC	CASSAGTGSEDIQYF
TRBV2	NA	TRBJ2-3	NA	TGTGCCAGCAGTAAAGGGACAAACACAGATACGCAGTATTTT	CASSKGTNTDTQYF
TRBV9	TRBD1	TRBJ2-7	NA	TGTGCCAGCAGCTACGGGACAGGGGAATCCTACGAGCAGTACTTC	CASSYGTGESYEQYF
TRBV9	TRBD1	TRBJ2-5	NA	TGTGCCAGCAGCGTAGACAGGGGCCGGGAGACCCAGTACTTC	CASSVDRGRETQYF
TRBV4-2	NA	TRBJ1-5	NA	TGTGCCAGCAGCCAAGATCTAGGAGGCGGTCAGCCCCAGCATTTT	CASSQDLGGGQPQHF
TRBV6-5	NA	TRBJ1-6	NA	TGTGCCAGCAGTCGACAGAAGGGTTCACCCCTCCACTTT	CASSRQKGSPLHF
TRBV5-1	NA	TRBJ2-3	NA	TGCGCCAGCAGCTTGCAAAGGACAGAAAGAGATACGCAGTATTTT	CASSLQRTERDTQYF
TRBV6-5	TRBD1	TRBJ1-5	NA	TGTGCCAGCAGTTTGACAGGGGATGCCAATCAGCCCCAGCATTTT	CASSLTGDANQPQHF
TRBV19	NA	TRBJ2-2	NA	TGTGCCAGTAGTTCACAGAGAAACACCGGGGAGCTGTTTTTT	CASSSQRNTGELFF
TRBV19	NA	TRBJ1-5	few	TGTGCCAGTAGTATGGTAGGGGGAAATCAGCCCCAGCATTTT	CASSMVGGNQPQHF
TRBV27	NA	TRBJ1-5	NA	TGTGCCAGCAAAGAGGGCAATCAGCCCCAGCATTTT	CASKEGNQPQHF
TRBV27	TRBD1	TRBJ2-3	NA	TGTGCCAGCAGTGGGACAGGGACGAGCCAGTATTTT	CASSGTGTSQYF
TRBV30	NA	TRBJ1-5	NA	TGTGCCTGGAGTGTAGCTGGCAATCAGCCCCAGCATTTT	CAWSVAGNQPQHF
TRBV19	NA	TRBJ1-5	NA	TGTGCCAGTAGTCCCCTCCAGGCTTTAAGCAATCAGCCCCAGCATTTT	CASSPLQALSNQPQHF
TRBV11-2	NA	TRBJ1-3	few	TGTGCCAGCATCTCGAGGAGTGCCCGGTGCGGAAACACCATATATTTT	CASISRSARCGNTIYF
TRBV9	TRBD2	TRBJ2-3	once	TGTGCCAGCACCCCGGGGGGGCGGGGAGATACGCAGTATTTT	CASTPGGRGDTQYF
TRBV18	TRBD1	TRBJ1-5	NA	TGTGCCAGCTCACCTGGGACAGCTGAGCAGCCCCAGCATTTT	CASSPGTAEQPQHF
TRBV5-1	NA	TRBJ2-3	NA	TGCGCCAGCAGCTTATGGCGGAACACAGATACGCAGTATTTT	CASSLWRNTDTQYF
TRBV2	NA	TRBJ1-4	NA	TGTGCCAGCATATCAGGCAGGGTGGTGGATGAAAAACTGTTTTTT	CASISGRVVDEKLFF
TRBV29-1	NA	TRBJ2-1	once	TGCAGCGAAGAAGCGGTTGTGCAGTTCTTC	CSEEAVVQFF
TRBV6-5	NA	TRBJ1-2	NA	TGTGCCAGCACCGGCCGGGGGATCGGCTACACCTTC	CASTGRGIGYTF
TRBV5-4	NA	TRBJ2-2	NA	TGTGCCAGCAGCCCCTCCGCTAGCGCTGGGTCCGGGGAGCTGTTTTTT	CASSPSASAGSGELFF
TRBV2	TRBD2	TRBJ2-3	NA	TGTGCCAGCAGTATCATTAGCGGGGGGGCAGGAGATACGCAGTATTTT	CASSIISGGAGDTQYF
TRBV6-1	NA	TRBJ1-5	NA	TGTGCCAGCAGTGAAGGGGAGGGTCACCAGCCCCAGCATTTT	CASSEGEGHQPQHF
TRBV7-9	NA	TRBJ1-4	NA	TGTGCCAGCACCCCAGGGGCGCACGAAAAACTGTTTTTT	CASTPGAHEKLFF
TRBV4-2	NA	TRBJ1-2	NA	TGTGCCAGCACCGATCGCGAGGGCGGCTACACCTTC	CASTDREGGYTF
TRBV28	NA	TRBJ1-1	NA	TGTGCCAGCAGCTTGGGCGGGGGGAAGAACACTGAAGCTTTCTTT	CASSLGGGKNTEAFF
TRBV5-6	TRBD1	TRBJ1-6	NA	TGTGCCAGCAGCCGAGTGGGACAGGGCTATAATTCACCCCTCCACTTT	CASSRVGQGYNSPLHF
TRBV5-1	NA	TRBJ1-1	NA	TGCGCCAGCAGCTTACAGGGTATGAGCACTGAAGCTTTCTTT	CASSLQGMSTEAFF
TRBV6-1	NA	TRBJ1-5	NA	TGTGCCAGCAGTGAAGCCGGGGGTGTGCTCCAGCCCCAGCATTTT	CASSEAGGVLQPQHF
TRBV10-1	TRBD1	TRBJ1-2	few	TGCGCCAGCAGTGAGACTCGGGACAGCTCCTATGGCTACACCTTC	CASSETRDSSYGYTF
TRBV7-9	NA	TRBJ2-1	NA	TGTTCCAGCAGCTTTTCCCCGGAGCAGTTCTTC	CSSSFSPEQFF
TRBV19	TRBD1	TRBJ1-5	NA	TGTGCCAGTAGGCCCGGGACAGCGGAGCCCCAGCATTTT	CASRPGTAEPQHF
TRBV19	NA	TRBJ1-4	NA	TGTGCCAGTAGTCCAGGGCAAGGTGAAAAACTGTTTTTT	CASSPGQGEKLFF
TRBV5-1	TRBD2	TRBJ2-3	NA	TGCGCCAGCAGCTTGGCCCCCCGGCGGGGCGGGGGGTCCATCACAGATACGCAGTATTTT	CASSLAPRRGGGSITDTQYF
TRBV6-1	NA	TRBJ1-3	NA	TGTGCCAGCAGCCGCGGACTGTCCTCTGGAAACACCATATATTTT	CASSRGLSSGNTIYF
TRBV2	TRBD2	TRBJ2-5	once	TGTGCCAGCAGCGGACTAGCGGGGGGCCGTCAAGAGACCCAGTACTTC	CASSGLAGGRQETQYF
TRBV5-1	TRBD1	TRBJ1-5	NA	TGCGCCAGCAGCCTAACAGGGGACCTCAATCAGCCCCAGCATTTT	CASSLTGDLNQPQHF
TRBV6-5	TRBD1	TRBJ1-1	NA	TGTGCCAGCACCCCGATACAGGGGGTCACTGAAGCTTTCTTT	CASTPIQGVTEAFF
TRBV29-1	TRBD2	TRBJ2-2	once	TGCAGCGTTGAAGCGAGAGGCAGGGAGGGAGGCACCGGGGAGCTGTTTTTT	CSVEARGREGGTGELFF
TRBV6-1	TRBD1	TRBJ1-1	NA	TGTGCCAGCAGTGTAGGGGACAGGCCCCACTTGAACACTGAAGCTTTCTTT	CASSVGDRPHLNTEAFF